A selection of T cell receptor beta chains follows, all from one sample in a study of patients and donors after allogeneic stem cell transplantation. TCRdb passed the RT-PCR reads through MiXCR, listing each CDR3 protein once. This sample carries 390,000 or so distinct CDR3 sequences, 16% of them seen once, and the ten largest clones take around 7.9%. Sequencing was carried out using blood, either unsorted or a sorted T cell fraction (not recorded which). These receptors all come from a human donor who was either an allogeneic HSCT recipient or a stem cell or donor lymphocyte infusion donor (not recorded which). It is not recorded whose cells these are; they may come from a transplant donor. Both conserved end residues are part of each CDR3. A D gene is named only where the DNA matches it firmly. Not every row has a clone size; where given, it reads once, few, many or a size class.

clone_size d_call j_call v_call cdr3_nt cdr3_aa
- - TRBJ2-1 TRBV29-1 TGCAGCGTTGATTTGTTCAGGGCGGGTGGGCAGTTCTTC CSVDLFRAGGQFF
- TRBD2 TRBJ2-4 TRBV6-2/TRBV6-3 TGTGCCAGCAGTTACGAGCGGGGGGGTTTAGCCAAAAACATTCAGTACTTC CASSYERGGLAKNIQYF
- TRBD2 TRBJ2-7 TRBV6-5 TGTGCCAGCAGTTACGCGGGAGTCTCCTACGAGCAGTACTTC CASSYAGVSYEQYF
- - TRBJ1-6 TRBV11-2 TGTGCCAGCAGCCGCCGTGGGGGGGGGAATACGAATTCACCCCTCCACTTT CASSRRGGGNTNSPLHF
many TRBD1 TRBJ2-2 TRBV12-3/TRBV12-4 TGTGCCAGCAGTCGACAGGGGATGAACACCGGGGAGCTGTTTTTT CASSRQGMNTGELFF
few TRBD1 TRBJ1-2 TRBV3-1 TGTGCCAGCAGCCAGCCGGACAGGGGGCTTCGTGGCTACACCTTC CASSQPDRGLRGYTF
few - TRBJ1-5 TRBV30 TGTGCCTGGAGTGTACGGACGTGGGAAGGAGTTCAGCATTTT CAWSVRTWEGVQHF
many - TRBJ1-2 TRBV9 TGTGCCAGCAGCGTAGCAGGGAGGGATGGCTACACCTTC CASSVAGRDGYTF
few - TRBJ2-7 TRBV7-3 TGTGCCAGCAGCTTAACATCCTGGGGGAACGAGCAGTACTTC CASSLTSWGNEQYF
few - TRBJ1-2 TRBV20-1 TGCAGTGCTGCCTCCGGGACGGCTAACCGACGCTACACCTTC CSAASGTANRRYTF
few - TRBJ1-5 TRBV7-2 TGTGCCAGCAGCTTACGGGCCACCCGGGCCCCCCAGCCCCAGCATTTT CASSLRATRAPQPQHF
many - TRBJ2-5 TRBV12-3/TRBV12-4 TGTGCCAGCAACCTTGGGGGGCCCGGCGTAGCCCAGTACTTC CASNLGGPGVAQYF
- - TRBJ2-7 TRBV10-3 TGTGCCATCAGTGACTGGACTGGCCCACTCCCCTACGAGCAGTACTTC CAISDWTGPLPYEQYF
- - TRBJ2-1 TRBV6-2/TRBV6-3 TGTGCCAGCAGTTACAGGCAGGGCTACAATGAGCAGTTCTTC CASSYRQGYNEQFF
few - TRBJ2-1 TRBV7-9 TGTGCCAGCAGCTGGGGGGCGGCGGGAGAGCAGTTCTTC CASSWGAAGEQFF
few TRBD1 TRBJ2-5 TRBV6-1 TGTGCCAGCAGCCGACAGGGGATACAAGAGACCCAGTACTTC CASSRQGIQETQYF
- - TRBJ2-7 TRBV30 TGTGCCTGGAGGGGGCTATCTGCTAGCTCCTACGAGCAGTACTTC CAWRGLSASSYEQYF
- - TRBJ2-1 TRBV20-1 TGCAGTGCTCCCGCGGTCCTGAATGAGCAGTTCTTC CSAPAVLNEQFF
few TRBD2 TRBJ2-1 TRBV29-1 TGCAGCGTTCCTGGACTAGCGACGAATGAGCAGTTCTTC CSVPGLATNEQFF
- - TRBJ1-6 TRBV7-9 TGTGCCAGCAGCTTAATGAGTTCACCCCTCCACTTT CASSLMSSPLHF
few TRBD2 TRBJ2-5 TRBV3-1 TGTGCCAGCAGCCACAGCGGGAGCAAAGAGACCCAGTACTTC CASSHSGSKETQYF
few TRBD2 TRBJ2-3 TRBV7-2 TGTGCCAGCAGCGTCACTAGCGCCGGATCCGGAACGCAGTATTTT CASSVTSAGSGTQYF
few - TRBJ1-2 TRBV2 TGTGCCAGCAGTGAGGGGGCGCCGGTATTGGGCTACACCTTC CASSEGAPVLGYTF
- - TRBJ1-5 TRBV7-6 TGTGCCAGCAGCTTAGCCCCACAAGATAGCAATCAGCCCCAGCATTTT CASSLAPQDSNQPQHF
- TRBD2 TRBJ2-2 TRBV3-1 TGTGCCAGCACGAGGGAGGGCCTCGCCGGGGAGCTGTTTTTT CASTREGLAGELFF
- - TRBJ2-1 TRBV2 TGTGCCAGCAGTGACCCCCTAGGGGACTTCCACAATGAGCAGTTCTTC CASSDPLGDFHNEQFF
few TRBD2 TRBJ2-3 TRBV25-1 TGTGCCAGCAGTGAATCTAGCGGTGCTATCACAGATACGCAGTATTTT CASSESSGAITDTQYF
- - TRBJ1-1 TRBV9 TGTGCCAGCAGCGTAGATTACAGGCTGGCTTTT CASSVDYRLAF
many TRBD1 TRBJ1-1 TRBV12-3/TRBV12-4 TGTGCCAGCAGTTTACGGGCAGGGGGAGAAGCTTTCTTT CASSLRAGGEAFF
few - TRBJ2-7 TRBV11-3 TGTGCCAGCAGCTTTAGCACCGAGCAGTACTTC CASSFSTEQYF
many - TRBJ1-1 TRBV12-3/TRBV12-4 TGTGCCAGCAGTTTAGTGGCCAGATACACTGAAGCTTTCTTT CASSLVARYTEAFF
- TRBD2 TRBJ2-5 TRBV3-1 TGTGCCAGCAGCCAAGCTAACGGGGGGGCCTTAAAGACCCAGTACTTC CASSQANGGALKTQYF
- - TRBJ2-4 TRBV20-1 TGCAGTGCTATCCAGGGGAAACCAAACATTCAGTACTTC CSAIQGKPNIQYF
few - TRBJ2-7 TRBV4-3 TGCGCCAGCAGCCAAGAGGACAGCGCCTACGAGCAGTACTTC CASSQEDSAYEQYF
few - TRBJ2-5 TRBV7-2 TGTGCCAGCAGCCCCCTTGGATACCAAGAGACCCAGTACTTC CASSPLGYQETQYF
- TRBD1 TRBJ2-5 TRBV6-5 TGTGCCAGCAGTTACCGGACAGGGCAAGAGACCCAGTACTTC CASSYRTGQETQYF
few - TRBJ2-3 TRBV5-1 TGCGCCAGCAGCTTAGCCCGAGGGGCCGGTGGATATACGCAGTATTTT CASSLARGAGGYTQYF
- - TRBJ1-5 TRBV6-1 TGTGCCAGCGGAGGGGGGGGAAATCAGCCCCAGCATTTT CASGGGGNQPQHF
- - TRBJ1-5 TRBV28 TGTGCCAGCAGCCACGGACAGAGGAGCAATCAGCCCCAGCATTTT CASSHGQRSNQPQHF
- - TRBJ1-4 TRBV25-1 TGTGCCAGCAGTGGGGACGAGGGGAGGGGTGAAAAACTGTTTTTT CASSGDEGRGEKLFF
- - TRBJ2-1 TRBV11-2 TGTGCCAGCAGCTTAGACGGGGGGCTCTACAATGAGCAGTTCTTC CASSLDGGLYNEQFF
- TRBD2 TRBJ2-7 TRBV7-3 TGTGCCAGCAGCTCCCAGGGGACTAGCAAGCAGTACTTC CASSSQGTSKQYF
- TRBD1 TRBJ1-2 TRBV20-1 TGCAGTGCCCGAGGTATCCGGGACAGGGCCTATGGCTACACCTTC CSARGIRDRAYGYTF
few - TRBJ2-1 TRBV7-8 TGTGCCAGCGGTAAGAGGATCGGACAGTTAACCTACAATGAGCAGTTCTTC CASGKRIGQLTYNEQFF
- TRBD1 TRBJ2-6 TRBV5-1 TGCGCCAGCAGCCTTGGGACAGCCTCTGGGGCCAACGTCCTGACTTTC CASSLGTASGANVLTF
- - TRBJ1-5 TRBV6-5 TGTGCCAGCAGTTACGGGACAATTAATAGCAATCAGCCCCAGCATTTT CASSYGTINSNQPQHF
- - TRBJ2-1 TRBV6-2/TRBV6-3 TGTGCCAGCAAGGGACCGTACAATGAGCAGTTCTTC CASKGPYNEQFF
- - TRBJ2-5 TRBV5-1 TGCGCCAGCAGCGGGGTGGAGACCCAGTACTTC CASSGVETQYF
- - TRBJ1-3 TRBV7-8 TGTGCCAGCAGCTTAGCAAGGTTTCGTTCTGACGGAAACACCATATATTTT CASSLARFRSDGNTIYF
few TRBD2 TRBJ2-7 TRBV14 TGTGCCAGCAGCCAAGGAGCGGGACTAGCGGGTCGCGAGCAGTACTTC CASSQGAGLAGREQYF
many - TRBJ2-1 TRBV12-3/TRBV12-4 TGTGCCAGCAGTTTAAGGGACTCAAATGAGCAGTTCTTC CASSLRDSNEQFF